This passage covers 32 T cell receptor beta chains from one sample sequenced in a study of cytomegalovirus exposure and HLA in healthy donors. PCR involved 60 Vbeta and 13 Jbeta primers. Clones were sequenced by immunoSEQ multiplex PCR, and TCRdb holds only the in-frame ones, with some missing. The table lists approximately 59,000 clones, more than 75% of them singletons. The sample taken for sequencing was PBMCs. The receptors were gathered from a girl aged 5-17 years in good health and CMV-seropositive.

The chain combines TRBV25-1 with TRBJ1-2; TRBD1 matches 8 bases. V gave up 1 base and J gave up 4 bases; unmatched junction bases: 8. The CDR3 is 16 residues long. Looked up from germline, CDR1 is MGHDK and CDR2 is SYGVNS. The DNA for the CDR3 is TGTGCCAGCAGTGAATTATCGGACAGGGCCGGCTATGGCTACACCTTC. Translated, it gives CASSELSDRAGYGYTF.

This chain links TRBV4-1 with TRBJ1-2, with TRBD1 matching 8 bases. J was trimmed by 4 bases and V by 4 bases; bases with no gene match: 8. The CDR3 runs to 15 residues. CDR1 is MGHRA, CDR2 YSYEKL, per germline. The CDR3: CASSRGQGGGYGYTF. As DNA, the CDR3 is TGCGCCAGCAGCCGCGGACAGGGTGGGGGCTATGGCTACACCTTC.

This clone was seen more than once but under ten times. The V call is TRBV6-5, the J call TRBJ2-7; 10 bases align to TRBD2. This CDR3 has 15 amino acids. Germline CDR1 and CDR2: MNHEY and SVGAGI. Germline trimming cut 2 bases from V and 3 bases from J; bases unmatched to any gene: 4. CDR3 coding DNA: TGTGCCAGCAGTTACGGAGCTAGCGGGAGCTACGAGCAGTACTTC. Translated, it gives CASSYGASGSYEQYF.

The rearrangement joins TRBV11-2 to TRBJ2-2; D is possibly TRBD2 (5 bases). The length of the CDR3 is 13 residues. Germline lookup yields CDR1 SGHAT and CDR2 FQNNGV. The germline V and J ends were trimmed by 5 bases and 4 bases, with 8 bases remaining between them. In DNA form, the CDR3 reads TGTGCCAGCAGCCTGGGGAGCACCGGGGAGCTGTTTTTT. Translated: CASSLGSTGELFF. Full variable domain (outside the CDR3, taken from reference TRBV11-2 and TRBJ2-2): EAGVAQSPRYKIIEKRQSVAFWCNPISGHATLYWYQQILGQGPKLLIQFQNNGVVDDSQLPKDRFSAERLKGVDSTLKIQPAKLEDSAVYLCASSLGSTGELFFGEGSRLTVL.

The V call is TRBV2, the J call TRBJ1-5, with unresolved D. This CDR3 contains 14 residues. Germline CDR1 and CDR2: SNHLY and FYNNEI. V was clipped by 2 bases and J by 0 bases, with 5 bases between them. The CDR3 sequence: CASSERVSNQPQHF. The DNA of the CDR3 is TGTGCCAGCAGTGAACGGGTTAGCAATCAGCCCCAGCATTTT. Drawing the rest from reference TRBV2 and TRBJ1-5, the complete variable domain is EPEVTQTPSHQVTQMGQEVILRCVPISNHLYFYWYRQILGQKVEFLVSFYNNEISEKSEIFDDQFSVERPDGSNFTLKIRSTKLEDSAMYFCASSERVSNQPQHFGDGTRLSIL.

The CDR3 region has the DNA TGTGCCTGGAGTTCATGGCGGGGGAGGAGCACTGAAGCTTTCTTT. Translating gives CAWSSWRGRSTEAFF. The chain combines TRBV30 with TRBJ1-1; maybe TRBD1 (5 bases). This CDR3 is 15 amino acids long. V gave up 2 bases and J gave up 4 bases, with 17 bases separating them. Germline V gene lookup returns CDR1 GTSNPN and CDR2 SVGIG (reference sequence).

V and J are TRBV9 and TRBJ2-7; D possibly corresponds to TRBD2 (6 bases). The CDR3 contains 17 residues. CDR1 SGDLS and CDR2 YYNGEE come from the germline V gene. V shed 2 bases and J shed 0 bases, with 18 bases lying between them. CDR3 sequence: CASSVSPGTPFSYEQYF. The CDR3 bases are TGTGCCAGCAGCGTTAGTCCCGGGACTCCCTTCTCCTACGAGCAGTACTTC.

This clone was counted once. CDR3 loop: CASSTSGRATGANVLTF. CDR3 bases: TGCGCCAGCAGTACTAGCGGGAGGGCCACTGGGGCCAACGTCCTGACTTTC. The chain recombines TRBV10-2 with TRBJ2-6; 13 bases fit TRBD2. CDR3 length: 17 amino acids. J gave up 2 bases and V 5 bases, and 3 bases lay outside the gene matches. CDR1 is WSHSY, CDR2 SAAADI, per germline.

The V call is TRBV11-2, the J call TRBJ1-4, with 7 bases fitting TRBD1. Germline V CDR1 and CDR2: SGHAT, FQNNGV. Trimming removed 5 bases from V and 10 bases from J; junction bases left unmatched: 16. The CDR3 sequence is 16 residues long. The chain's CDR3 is CASSPTRGGAVGKLFF. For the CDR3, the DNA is TGTGCCAGCAGCCCAACCAGAGGGGGCGCGGTTGGAAAACTGTTTTTT.

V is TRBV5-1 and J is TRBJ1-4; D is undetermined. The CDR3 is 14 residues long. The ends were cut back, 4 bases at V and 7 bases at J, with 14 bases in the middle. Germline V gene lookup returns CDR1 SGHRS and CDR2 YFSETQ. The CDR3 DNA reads TGCGCCAGCAGCCCCACCCGGCCTAGTGAAAAACTGTTTTTT. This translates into CASSPTRPSEKLFF.

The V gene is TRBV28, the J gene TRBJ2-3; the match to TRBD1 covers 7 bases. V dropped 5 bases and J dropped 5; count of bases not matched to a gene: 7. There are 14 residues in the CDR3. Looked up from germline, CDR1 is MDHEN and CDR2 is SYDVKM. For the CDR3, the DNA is TGTGCCAGCAGTCCAGGGGGTTGGATAGATACGCAGTATTTT. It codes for CASSPGGWIDTQYF.

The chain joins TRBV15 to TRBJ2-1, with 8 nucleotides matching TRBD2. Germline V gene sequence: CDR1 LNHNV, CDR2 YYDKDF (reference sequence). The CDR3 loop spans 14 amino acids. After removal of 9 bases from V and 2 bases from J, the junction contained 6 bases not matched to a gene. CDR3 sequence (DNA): TGTGCCACTAAGAGCGGGGGCCCCTACAATGAGCAGTTCTTC. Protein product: CATKSGGPYNEQFF.

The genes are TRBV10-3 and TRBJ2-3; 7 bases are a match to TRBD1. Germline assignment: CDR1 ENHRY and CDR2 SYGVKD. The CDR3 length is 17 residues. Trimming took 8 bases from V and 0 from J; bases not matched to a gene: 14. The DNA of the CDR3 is TGTGCCATCGACGGGACGACAGGGCTCCATAGCACAGATACGCAGTATTTT. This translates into CAIDGTTGLHSTDTQYF.

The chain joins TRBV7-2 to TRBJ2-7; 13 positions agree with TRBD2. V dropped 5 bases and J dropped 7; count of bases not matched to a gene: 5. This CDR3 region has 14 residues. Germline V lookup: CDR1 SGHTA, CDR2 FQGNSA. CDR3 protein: CASSRTSGSREQYF. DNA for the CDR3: TGTGCCAGCAGCCGGACTAGCGGGAGCAGGGAGCAGTACTTC.

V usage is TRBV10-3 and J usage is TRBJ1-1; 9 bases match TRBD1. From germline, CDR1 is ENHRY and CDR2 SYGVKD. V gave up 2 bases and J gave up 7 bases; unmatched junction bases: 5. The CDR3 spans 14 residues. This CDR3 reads CAISERGQGHEAFF. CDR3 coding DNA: TGTGCCATCAGTGAGCGAGGACAGGGGCATGAAGCTTTCTTT.

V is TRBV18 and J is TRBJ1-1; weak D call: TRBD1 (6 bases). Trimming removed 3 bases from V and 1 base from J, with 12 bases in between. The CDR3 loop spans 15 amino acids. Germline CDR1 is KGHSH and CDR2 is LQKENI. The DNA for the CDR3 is TGTGCCAGCTCACCCGTTACAGGGACGAACACTGAAGCTTTCTTT. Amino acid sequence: CASSPVTGTNTEAFF. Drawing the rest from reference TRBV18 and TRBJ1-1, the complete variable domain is NAGVMQNPRHLVRRRGQEARLRCSPMKGHSHVYWYRQLPEEGLKFMVYLQKENIIDESGMPKERFSAEFPKEGPSILRIQQVVRGDSAAYFCASSPVTGTNTEAFFGQGTRLTVV.

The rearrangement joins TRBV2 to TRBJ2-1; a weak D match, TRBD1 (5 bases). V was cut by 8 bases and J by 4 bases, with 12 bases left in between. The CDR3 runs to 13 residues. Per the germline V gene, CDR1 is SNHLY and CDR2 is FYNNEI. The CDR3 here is CASDLGPYNEQFF. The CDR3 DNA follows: TGTGCCAGCGATCTGGGGCCTTACAATGAGCAGTTCTTC.

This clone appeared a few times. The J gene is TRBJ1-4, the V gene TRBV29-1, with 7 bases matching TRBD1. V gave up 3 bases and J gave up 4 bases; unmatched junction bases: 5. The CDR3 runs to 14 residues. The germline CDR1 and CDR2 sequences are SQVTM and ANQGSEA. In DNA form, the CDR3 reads TGCAGCGTTGACCCGACAGGGCATAATGAAAAACTGTTTTTT. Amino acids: CSVDPTGHNEKLFF.

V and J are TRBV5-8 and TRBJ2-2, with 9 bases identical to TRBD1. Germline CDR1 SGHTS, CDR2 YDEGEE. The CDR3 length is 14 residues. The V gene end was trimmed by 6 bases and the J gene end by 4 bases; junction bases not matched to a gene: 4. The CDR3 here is CASKRDRATGELFF. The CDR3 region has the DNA TGTGCCAGCAAACGGGACAGGGCCACCGGGGAGCTGTTTTTT.

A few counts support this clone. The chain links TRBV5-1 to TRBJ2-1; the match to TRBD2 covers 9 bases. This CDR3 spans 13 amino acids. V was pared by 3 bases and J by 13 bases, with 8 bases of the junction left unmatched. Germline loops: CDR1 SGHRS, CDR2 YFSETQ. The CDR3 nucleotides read TGCGCCAGCAGCTCGGAGGGCGGGAGGGCCCAGTTCTTC. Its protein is CASSSEGGRAQFF.

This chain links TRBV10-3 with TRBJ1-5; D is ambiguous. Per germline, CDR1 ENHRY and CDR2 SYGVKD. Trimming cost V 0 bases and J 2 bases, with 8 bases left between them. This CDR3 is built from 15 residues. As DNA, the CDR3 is TGTGCCATCAGTGAGTCGATGGGAGGCAATCAGCCCCAGCATTTT. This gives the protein CAISESMGGNQPQHF.

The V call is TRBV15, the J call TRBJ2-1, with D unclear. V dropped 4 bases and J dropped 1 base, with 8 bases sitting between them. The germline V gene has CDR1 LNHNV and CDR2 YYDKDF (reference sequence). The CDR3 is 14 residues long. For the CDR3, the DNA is TGTGCCACCAGCACAACCGGGTCCTACAATGAGCAGTTCTTC. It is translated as CATSTTGSYNEQFF. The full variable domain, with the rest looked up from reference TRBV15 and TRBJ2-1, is DAMVIQNPRYQVTQFGKPVTLSCSQTLNHNVMYWYQQKSSQAPKLLFHYYDKDFNNEADTPDNFQSRRPNTSFCFLDIRSPGLGDTAMYLCATSTTGSYNEQFFGPGTRLTVL.

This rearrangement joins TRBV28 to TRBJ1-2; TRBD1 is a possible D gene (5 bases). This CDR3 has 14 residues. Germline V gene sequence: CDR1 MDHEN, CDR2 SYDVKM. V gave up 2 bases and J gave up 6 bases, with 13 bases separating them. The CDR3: CASSLRARVNGYTF. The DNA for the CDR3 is TGTGCCAGCAGTTTACGGGCCAGGGTAAATGGCTACACCTTC.

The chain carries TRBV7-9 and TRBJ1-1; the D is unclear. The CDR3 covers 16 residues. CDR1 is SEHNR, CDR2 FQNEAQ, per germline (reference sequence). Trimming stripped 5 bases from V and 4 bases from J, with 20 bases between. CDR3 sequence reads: CASSPSAYGEGTEAFF. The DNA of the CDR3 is TGTGCCAGCAGCCCCTCAGCGTACGGGGAAGGCACTGAAGCTTTCTTT.

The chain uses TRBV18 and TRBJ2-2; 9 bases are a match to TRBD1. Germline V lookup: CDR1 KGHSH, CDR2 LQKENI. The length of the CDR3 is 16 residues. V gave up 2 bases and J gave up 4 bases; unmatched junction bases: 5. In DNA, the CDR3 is TGTGCCAGCTCACCAACCTCGACAGGGGGCACCGGGGAGCTGTTTTTT. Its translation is CASSPTSTGGTGELFF.

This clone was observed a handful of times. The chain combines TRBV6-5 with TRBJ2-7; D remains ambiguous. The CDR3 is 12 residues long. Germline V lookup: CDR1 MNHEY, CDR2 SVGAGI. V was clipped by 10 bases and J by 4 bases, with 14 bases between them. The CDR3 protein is CATYDRLYEQYF. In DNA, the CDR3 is TGTGCCACCTACGATCGACTTTACGAGCAGTACTTC.

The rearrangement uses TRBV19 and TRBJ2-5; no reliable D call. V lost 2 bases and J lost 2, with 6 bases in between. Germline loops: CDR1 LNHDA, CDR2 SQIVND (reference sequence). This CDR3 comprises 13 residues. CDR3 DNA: TGTGCCAGTAGTATATCACGGCAAGAGACCCAGTACTTC. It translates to CASSISRQETQYF.

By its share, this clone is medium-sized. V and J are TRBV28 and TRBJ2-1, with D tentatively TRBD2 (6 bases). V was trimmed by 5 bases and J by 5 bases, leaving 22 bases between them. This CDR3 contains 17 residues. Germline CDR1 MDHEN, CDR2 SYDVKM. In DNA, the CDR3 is TGTGCCAGCAGTCCCGCGGGGAGGAGACTATCTCACAATGAGCAGTTCTTC. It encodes CASSPAGRRLSHNEQFF.

As DNA, the CDR3 is TGTGCCAGCAGTGACAGGGGTTTCTACGAGCAGTACTTC. This encodes CASSDRGFYEQYF. The chain joins TRBV2 to TRBJ2-7, with D tentatively TRBD1 (6 bases). The CDR3 is made up of 13 amino acids. Germline loops: CDR1 SNHLY, CDR2 FYNNEI. Trimming shortened V by 3 bases and J by 3 bases, and 9 bases separated the two germline ends.

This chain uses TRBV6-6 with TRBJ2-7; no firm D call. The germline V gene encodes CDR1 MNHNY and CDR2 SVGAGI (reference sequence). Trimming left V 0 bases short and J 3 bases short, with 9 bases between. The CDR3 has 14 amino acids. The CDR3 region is CASSYSRFGYEQYF. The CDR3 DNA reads TGTGCCAGCAGTTACTCGAGGTTCGGCTACGAGCAGTACTTC.

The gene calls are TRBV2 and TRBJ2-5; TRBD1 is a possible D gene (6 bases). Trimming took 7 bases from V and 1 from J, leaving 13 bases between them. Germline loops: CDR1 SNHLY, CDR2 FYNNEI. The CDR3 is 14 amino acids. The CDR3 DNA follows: TGTGCCAGCACCCTACTCAGGGGCCAAGAGACCCAGTACTTC. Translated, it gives CASTLLRGQETQYF.

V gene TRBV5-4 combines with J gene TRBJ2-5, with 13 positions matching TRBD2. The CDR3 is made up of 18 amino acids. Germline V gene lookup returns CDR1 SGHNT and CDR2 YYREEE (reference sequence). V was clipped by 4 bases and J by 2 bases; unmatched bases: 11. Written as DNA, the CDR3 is TGTGCCAGCAGCCCGTACAGGAGGACTAGCGGGAGACAAGAGACCCAGTACTTC. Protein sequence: CASSPYRRTSGRQETQYF.